One sample yielded the 20 T cell receptor beta chains listed below, sequenced in a study of post-analysis software for immune sequencing data. Whole-study results and caveats: With TRBV5-6, TRBV5-1 and TRBV20-1 included, about five TRBV segments were more frequent in patients than in controls.

cDNA libraries of TCR beta carried unique molecular identifiers. TCRdb re-derived calls from the PCR reads in MiXCR, one entry per CDR3 protein. The data hold 350,000 to 500,000 distinct CDR3 sequences, with roughly 38% observed a single time. These receptors' antigens are unknown. The sequenced material came from blood. The receptors were sampled from a girl aged 2-10 years with multiple sclerosis.

This clonotype was seen a single time. The chain is built from TRBV6-5 and TRBJ2-7, with D maybe TRBD2 (6 bases). The V gene lost 7 bases and the J gene lost 3 bases, with 16 bases spanning the gap. The germline V gene has CDR1 MNHEY and CDR2 SVGAGI. The length of the CDR3 is 14 residues. The CDR3 reads CASTPGLAIYEQYF. The DNA for the CDR3 is TGTGCCAGCACCCCGGGACTTGCGATCTACGAGCAGTACTTC.

A single count supports this clonotype. The rearrangement links TRBV7-9 to TRBJ2-5; TRBD2 matches at 8 bases. The CDR3 runs 16 residues. CDR1 is SEHNR and CDR2 is FQNEAQ in the germline V gene (reference sequence). J was trimmed by 1 base and V by 1 base; bases with no gene match: 5. The CDR3 DNA is TGTGCCAGCAGCTTAGAGGTAGCGGGGAGCCAAGAGACCCAGTACTTC. It encodes CASSLEVAGSQETQYF.

V is TRBV20-1 and J is TRBJ2-3; 8 nucleotides agree with TRBD2. The V and J ends lost 8 bases and 4 bases, in that order; junction bases with no gene match: 8. This CDR3 has 13 amino acids. Per germline, CDR1 DFQATT and CDR2 SNEGSKA (reference sequence). The CDR3 DNA follows: TGCAGTTCCGGTGGGACTAGGGCAGATACGCAGTATTTT. Its translation is CSSGGTRADTQYF.

This clonotype was observed a few times. The CDR3, as DNA: TGTGCCAGCAGCTTAGCAGGGGGTAGCACAGATACGCAGTATTTT. This gives the protein CASSLAGGSTDTQYF. The rearrangement uses TRBV7-9 and TRBJ2-3; tentative D call: TRBD1 (6 bases). Germline-derived CDR1 and CDR2 are SEHNR and FQNEAQ (reference sequence). There are 15 residues in the CDR3. The germline V and J ends were trimmed by 0 bases and 0 bases, with 7 bases remaining between them.

This clonotype was picked up a small number of times. The V and J genes are TRBV18 and TRBJ2-7; TRBD1 matches at 10 bases. V shed 1 base and J 0 bases; nucleotides not matched to a gene: 9. The length of the CDR3 is 18 residues. The V gene's germline CDR1 is KGHSH and CDR2 LQKENI. The CDR3 DNA is TGTGCCAGCTCACCACTCCGGGACAGGGGTTTTGACTCCTACGAGCAGTACTTC. Translation gives CASSPLRDRGFDSYEQYF.

This clonotype was counted at least ten times. This chain links TRBV12-3 or TRBV12-4 with TRBJ2-3, with D unresolved. The CDR3 has 11 amino acids. The germline V and J ends were trimmed by 5 bases and 1 base, with 1 base remaining between them. CDR3 coding DNA: TGTGCCAGCAGTCGCACAGATACGCAGTATTTT. This encodes CASSRTDTQYF.

This chain connects TRBV29-1 to TRBJ2-5, with 9 bases that match TRBD1. CDR1 is SQVTM, CDR2 ANQGSEA, per germline. The length of the CDR3 is 14 residues. Trimming cost V 1 base and J 11 bases; bases outside gene matches: 11. The CDR3 loop is CSVEGGTGFYGQYF. The CDR3 nucleotides read TGCAGCGTTGAAGGCGGGACAGGGTTCTACGGGCAGTACTTC. The full variable domain, in which reference TRBV29-1 and TRBJ2-5 provide the parts outside the CDR3, is SAVISQKPSRDICQRGTSLTIQCQVDSQVTMMFWYRQQPGQSLTLIATANQGSEATYESGFVIDKFPISRPNLTFSTLTVSNMSPEDSSIYLCSVEGGTGFYGQYFGPGTRLLVL.

The CDR3 loop is CATSRFRGRGISEQYF. The CDR3 DNA reads as TGTGCCACCAGCAGATTCAGGGGACGAGGGATCAGCGAGCAGTACTTC. The chain joins TRBV15 to TRBJ2-7, with D possibly matching TRBD1 (6 bases). CDR1 and CDR2 from the germline V gene are LNHNV and YYDKDF (reference sequence). Trimming cost V 2 bases and J 6 bases, with 20 bases left between them. The CDR3 runs 16 residues.

The chain joins TRBV10-3 to TRBJ2-7; D perhaps matches TRBD1 (5 bases). Trimming left V 8 bases short and J 6 bases short, with 14 bases between. CDR3 length: 12 residues. The germline V gene has CDR1 ENHRY and CDR2 SYGVKD. The CDR3 DNA follows: TGTGCCATCTCAGGGTCAGGGTCCGAGCAGTACTTC. Encoded protein: CAISGSGSEQYF.

This clonotype was recorded a few times. The chain employs TRBV15 and TRBJ2-1; D is uncertain. CDR1 is LNHNV, CDR2 YYDKDF, per germline (reference sequence). There are 13 residues in the CDR3. Trimming pared 8 bases from V and 5 bases from J, leaving 13 bases between. The CDR3 region is CATVAKIHNEQFF. CDR3 DNA: TGTGCCACCGTTGCTAAAATTCACAATGAGCAGTTCTTC.

The gene calls are TRBV20-1 and TRBJ2-1; 7 bases map to TRBD2. The germline gives CDR1 DFQATT, CDR2 SNEGSKA (reference sequence). The J segment lost 4 bases and the V segment lost 1 base, leaving 7 bases of the junction unmatched. CDR3 length: 15 amino acids. Here the CDR3 reads CSARGAGLTYNEQFF. In nucleotides, the CDR3 is TGCAGTGCTAGAGGGGCGGGACTAACGTACAATGAGCAGTTCTTC.

As for this clonotype: Mismatch with germline at one junction end may stem from a read error. V is TRBV14 and J is TRBJ2-1, with TRBD1 matching 7 bases. The CDR3 extends over 13 amino acids. Germline CDR1 is SGHDN and CDR2 is FVKESK. CDR3 in amino acids: CTSSPRQGHEQFF. The CDR3 DNA reads as TGTACCAGCAGCCCGAGACAGGGACATGAGCAGTTCTTC.

V gene TRBV28 combines with J gene TRBJ1-2; D is ambiguous. V was clipped by 2 bases and J by 0 bases, with 19 bases between them. CDR1 is MDHEN, CDR2 SYDVKM, per germline. The CDR3 has 18 amino acids. The CDR3 nucleotides read TGTGCCAGCAGTTTACGGCGACGGACGTCGAAGCCTAACTATGGCTACACCTTC. Translation: CASSLRRRTSKPNYGYTF.

The J gene is TRBJ2-7, the V gene TRBV6-6; D perhaps matches TRBD1 (5 bases). Trimming removed 6 bases at V and 3 bases at J, with 9 bases between. The length of the CDR3 is 12 residues. The germline V gene has CDR1 MNHNY and CDR2 SVGAGI (reference sequence). The DNA of the CDR3 is TGTGCCAGCAGGACAGTTGGCTACGAGCAGTACTTC. It codes for CASRTVGYEQYF.

V and J are TRBV27 and TRBJ2-3; weak D call: TRBD2 (6 bases). Germline V gene data show CDR1 as MNHEY and CDR2 as SMNVEV (reference sequence). The CDR3 length is 17 residues. The V and J ends lost 8 bases and 0 bases respectively, with 21 bases between them. Written as DNA, the CDR3 is TGTGCCAGCTCCGTCCAGAGGGACTCCCTTAGCACAGATACGCAGTATTTT. It codes for CASSVQRDSLSTDTQYF.

The V gene is TRBV5-1, the J gene TRBJ2-1; 11 nucleotides match TRBD1. Germline-derived CDR1 and CDR2 are SGHRS and YFSETQ. The V segment lost 4 bases and the J segment 6 bases; nucleotides outside the gene matches: 6. This CDR3 has 15 amino acids. The CDR3 nucleotides are TGCGCCAGCAGCCGACCTGGGACAGGGGGCAATGAGCAGTTCTTC. The encoded protein is CASSRPGTGGNEQFF.

The chain couples TRBV20-1 to TRBJ2-7, with 8 bases fitting TRBD1. Germline trimming cut 7 bases from V and 0 bases from J; bases unmatched to any gene: 5. Germline V lookup: CDR1 DFQATT, CDR2 SNEGSKA (reference sequence). The CDR3 runs 13 residues. CDR3 DNA sequence: TGCAGTGTCCCCGGGACAGGCTCCTACGAGCAGTACTTC. Translating gives CSVPGTGSYEQYF.

V and J are TRBV7-2 and TRBJ1-1, with a weak D call TRBD1 (5 bases). The germline V gene encodes CDR1 SGHTA and CDR2 FQGNSA. V gave up 4 bases and J gave up 4 bases, with 16 bases separating them. The CDR3 covers 15 residues. CDR3 DNA sequence: TGTGCCAGCAGCTCCACCGGGACCTCTCGCACTGAAGCTTTCTTT. The encoded protein is CASSSTGTSRTEAFF.

This clonotype appeared a few times. This chain connects TRBV20-1 to TRBJ2-1, with D unclear. The DNA end is more similar to TRBJ2-7, so the J call may be wrong. The CDR3 consists of 14 residues. Germline CDR1 reads DFQATT; CDR2 reads SNEGSKA (reference sequence). The CDR3 nucleotides are TGCAGTGCTACGATTTTAGCCTCCTACAATGAGCAGTACTTC. Protein product: CSATILASYNEQYF.

This clonotype was seen a single time. The chain has TRBV9 and TRBJ1-4; D is possibly TRBD1 (5 bases). Germline V lookup: CDR1 SGDLS, CDR2 YYNGEE. The CDR3 runs to 13 residues. The V and J ends lost 2 bases and 10 bases respectively, with 12 bases between them. CDR3 sequence reads: CASSVTPGGKLFF. In DNA form, the CDR3 reads TGTGCCAGCAGCGTGACACCGGGGGGAAAACTGTTTTTT.